The next 15 T cell receptor beta chains were all read from a single sample in a study of vaccination and CD4 T cells after COVID-19. Treatment described: roughly 10-day PBMC culture with coronavirus spike peptide pools or control peptides (ViraFEST assay). Oncomine TCR Beta short-read sequencing was applied to DNA from cultured CD4+ T cells. TCRdb reanalysed the PCR reads using MiXCR and keeps one entry per CDR3 protein. The sample consists of roughly 17,000 distinct CDR3 sequences, 45% to 55% of them appearing once. The antigens these receptors bind are not known. Sequences were obtained from CD4+ T cells from blood, cultured in vitro. The receptors originated from a human donor who had recovered from COVID-19.

This clonotype came up a few times. The rearrangement links TRBV30 to TRBJ1-6; maybe TRBD1 (5 bases). Trimming left V 4 bases short and J 9 bases short, with 22 bases between. The germline gives CDR1 GTSNPN, CDR2 SVGIG (reference sequence). The CDR3 sequence is 16 residues long. The CDR3 loop reads CAWTLQGGGLTSPLHF. DNA of the CDR3: TGTGCCTGGACCCTTCAGGGTGGGGGACTTACTTCACCCCTCCACTTT.

The chain joins TRBV30 to TRBJ1-6, with a possible D match to TRBD1 (6 bases). Trimming took off 3 bases at V and 12 bases at J, with 15 bases between the two ends. The germline V gene has CDR1 GTSNPN and CDR2 SVGIG (reference sequence). The CDR3 contains 13 residues. Here the CDR3 DNA reads TGTGCCTGGAGCCTAGTGATACAGGGACCCCTCCACTTT. It specifies CAWSLVIQGPLHF.

The CDR3 here is CASSSGTEPGGAQHF. The CDR3 nucleotides read TGTGCCAGCAGCTCCGGGACCGAGCCCGGCGGGGCCCAGCATTTT. The rearrangement joins TRBV7-2 to TRBJ1-5; a possible D gene is TRBD1 (5 bases). V gave up 4 bases and J gave up 11 bases, with 21 bases separating them. The germline V gene encodes CDR1 SGHTA and CDR2 FQGNSA. This CDR3 is built from 15 residues.

CDR3 nucleotides: TGCAGTGCTAGAGATAATCTTTCGAGGGGTTATGGCTACACCTTC. This translates into CSARDNLSRGYGYTF. V and J are TRBV20-1 and TRBJ1-2; possibly TRBD1 for D (5 bases). Trimming cost V 0 bases and J 5 bases, with 16 bases left between them. Germline CDR1 and CDR2: DFQATT and SNEGSKA (reference sequence). CDR3 length: 15 residues.

J is TRBJ1-5 and V is TRBV7-8; D ambiguous. The germline CDR1 and CDR2 sequences are SGHVS and FQNEAQ. V was pared by 4 bases and J by 9 bases, with 13 bases between. The length of the CDR3 is 13 residues. CDR3 amino acids: CASSSGQIRPQHF. CDR3 bases: TGTGCCAGCAGCTCCGGGCAGATTCGGCCCCAGCATTTT.

A few counts support this clonotype. The CDR3 region is CASSLSSTGELFF. Here the CDR3 DNA reads TGTGCCAGCAGCTTATCCTCCACCGGGGAGCTGTTTTTT. The chain recombines TRBV7-3 with TRBJ2-2, with unresolved D. Trimming took off 2 bases at V and 4 bases at J, with 5 bases between the two ends. Germline V gene data show CDR1 as SGHTA and CDR2 as FQGTGA. The CDR3 is 13 residues long.

This clonotype was picked up one time. V gene TRBV19 combines with J gene TRBJ1-1, with D perhaps matching TRBD1 (5 bases). The CDR3 is 13 amino acids. Germline CDR1 and CDR2: LNHDA and SQIVND (reference sequence). Trimming stripped 5 bases from V and 5 bases from J, with 12 bases between. The CDR3 DNA follows: TGTGCCAGTAGTCTCAGGGTATTTACTGAAGCTTTCTTT. Its protein is CASSLRVFTEAFF.

This clonotype appeared once. The V and J genes are TRBV20-1 and TRBJ2-2, with D maybe TRBD2 (6 bases). The CDR3 contains 15 residues. Germline values: CDR1 DFQATT, CDR2 SNEGSKA (reference sequence). Between the trimmed V and J ends, which lost 1 base and 3 bases, there was a span of 12 bases. The CDR3 DNA is TGCAGTGCTAGAGGTCCCGGGAGCGACACCGGGGAGCTGTTTTTT. Translating it yields CSARGPGSDTGELFF.

The chain links TRBV20-1 to TRBJ2-5; D call uncertain. The ends were cut back, 5 bases at V and 6 bases at J, with 13 bases in the middle. Germline V lookup: CDR1 DFQATT, CDR2 SNEGSKA (reference sequence). The CDR3 consists of 12 residues. Here the CDR3 reads CSAWTSGKTQYF. CDR3 nucleotide sequence: TGCAGTGCTTGGACCTCTGGGAAGACCCAGTACTTC.

The chain joins TRBV6-1 to TRBJ1-1; D not resolved. The germline gives CDR1 MNHNS, CDR2 SASEGT. This CDR3 region has 18 residues. The germline V and J ends were trimmed by 6 bases and 5 bases, with 28 bases remaining between them. For the CDR3, the DNA is TGTGCCAGCAGCTCCTACCGACGGACTGCCCCGCGATATACTGAAGCTTTCTTT. It translates to CASSSYRRTAPRYTEAFF.

The chain recombines TRBV6-2 or TRBV6-3 with TRBJ2-7; TRBD1 aligns across 7 bases. Trimming at V came to 6 bases and at J to 5 bases, leaving 7 bases not matched to a gene. In germline, CDR1 is MNHEY, CDR2 SVGEGT. The CDR3 covers 13 residues. Here the CDR3 reads CASRGTVVHEQYF. CDR3 DNA: TGTGCCAGCAGGGGGACAGTCGTCCACGAGCAGTACTTC.

This clonotype was observed a single time. The chain links TRBV6-2 or TRBV6-3 to TRBJ1-5; D unclear. V was cut by 4 bases and J by 5 bases, with 6 bases left in between. Germline assignment: CDR1 MNHEY and CDR2 SVGEGT. The CDR3 length is 12 residues. DNA of the CDR3: TGTGCCAGCAGTTGGAGTGATCAGCCCCAGCATTTT. Translated, it gives CASSWSDQPQHF.

The chain's CDR3 is CASSGSGRGYEQFF. CDR3 bases: TGTGCCAGTAGTGGTAGCGGGAGAGGGTATGAGCAGTTCTTC. The gene calls are TRBV19 and TRBJ2-1, with 9 nucleotides matching TRBD2. Germline assignment: CDR1 LNHDA and CDR2 SQIVND (reference sequence). CDR3 length: 14 amino acids. V shed 5 bases and J 8 bases; nucleotides not matched to a gene: 7.

This clonotype occurred a few times. At one end, the junction sequence differs from germline, possibly due to a read error. This rearrangement joins TRBV2 to TRBJ1-5; 9 bases align to TRBD1. This CDR3 is 18 amino acids long. Germline CDR1 is SNHLY and CDR2 is FYNNEI. CDR3 region: CASSEGQGRHLSNQPQHF. The CDR3 DNA is TGTGCCAGCAGCGAAGGACAGGGGCGACACCTAAGCAATCAGCCCCAGCATTTT.

This chain joins TRBV18 and TRBJ2-7; D tentatively fits TRBD1 or TRBD2 (5 bases each). V was cut by 1 base and J by 5 bases, with 9 bases left in between. Germline V CDR1 and CDR2: KGHSH, LQKENI. CDR3 length: 13 amino acids. The CDR3 DNA reads as TGTGCCAGCTCACCACGCATGGGGGACGAGCAGTACTTC. It codes for CASSPRMGDEQYF. Full variable domain (rest looked up from reference TRBV18 and TRBJ2-7): NAGVMQNPRHLVRRRGQEARLRCSPMKGHSHVYWYRQLPEEGLKFMVYLQKENIIDESGMPKERFSAEFPKEGPSILRIQQVVRGDSAAYFCASSPRMGDEQYFGPGTRLTVT.